A single sample is the source of the 21 T cell receptor beta chains below, sequenced in a study of T cells after yellow fever vaccination. TCRdb passed the 5' RACE reads through MiXCR, listing each CDR3 protein once. This sample carries about 210,000 distinct CDR3 sequences, 5.5% to 8.5% of them seen once, and the ten largest clones take 0.8% to 1.2%. The sequencing used CD4+ T cells sorted from PBMCs, collected on the day of the yellow fever booster vaccination. Every receptor here comes from a man under 40 who received the YFV17D yellow fever vaccine.

The sample holds a few counts of this clonotype. This chain links TRBV20-1 with TRBJ2-7; no clear D gene. This CDR3 is 12 amino acids long. V lost 3 bases and J lost 6, with 12 bases in between. Per the germline V gene, CDR1 is DFQATT and CDR2 is SNEGSKA (reference sequence). The CDR3 loop is CSARDGPGEQYF. CDR3 sequence (DNA): TGCAGTGCTAGGGACGGCCCGGGCGAGCAGTACTTC.

The chain carries TRBV6-5 and TRBJ2-1, with D maybe TRBD2 (6 bases). The CDR3 extends over 16 amino acids. Germline V CDR1 and CDR2: MNHEY, SVGAGI. V lost 6 bases, J lost 0 bases, and 15 bases lay in between. CDR3 in amino acids: CASRGLAPSSYNEQFF. The CDR3 nucleotides read TGTGCCAGCAGGGGCCTAGCGCCCAGCTCCTACAATGAGCAGTTCTTC.

This clonotype was picked up many times. The chain combines TRBV7-8 with TRBJ2-7; D gene ambiguous. Germline CDR1 SGHVS, CDR2 FQNEAQ. This CDR3 contains 12 residues. The V and J ends lost 2 bases and 5 bases respectively, with 7 bases between them. The CDR3 loop is CASSLIVDEQYF. As DNA, the CDR3 is TGTGCCAGCAGCTTAATTGTGGACGAGCAGTACTTC.

This clonotype was detected many times. Written as DNA, the CDR3 is TGTGCCAGCGTAGGAACAGTGCTCTTCCAAGAGACCCAGTACTTC. Its protein product is CASVGTVLFQETQYF. The chain is built from TRBV7-8 and TRBJ2-5; no firm D call. Trimming stripped 8 bases from V and 1 base from J, with 17 bases between. Germline assignment: CDR1 SGHVS and CDR2 FQNEAQ. There are 15 residues in the CDR3. The whole variable domain, remainder taken from reference TRBV7-8 and TRBJ2-5, is GAGVSQSPRYKVAKRGQDVALRCDPISGHVSLFWYQQALGQGPEFLTYFQNEAQLDKSGLPSDRFFAERPEGSVSTLKIQRTQQEDSAVYLCASVGTVLFQETQYFGPGTRLLVL.

A few counts support this clonotype. The gene calls are TRBV15 and TRBJ1-5; tentative D call: TRBD1 (6 bases). V was cut by 1 base and J by 4 bases, with 11 bases left in between. The CDR3 is 15 amino acids. CDR1 is LNHNV and CDR2 is YYDKDF in the germline V gene (reference sequence). The CDR3 region has the DNA TGTGCCACCAGCAGAGTGTTAGGGGGTAATCAGCCCCAGCATTTT. Its translation is CATSRVLGGNQPQHF.

This clonotype occurred a few times. The chain combines TRBV4-3 with TRBJ1-1; D gene unclear. CDR1 and CDR2 (germline): LGHNA, YSLEER. V dropped 1 base and J dropped 4 bases, with 19 bases sitting between them. The CDR3 spans 17 residues. The CDR3: CASSQGQALLGGTEAFF. CDR3 nucleotide sequence: TGCGCCAGCAGCCAAGGTCAGGCCCTCCTTGGTGGCACTGAAGCTTTCTTT.

This clonotype was seen many times. This chain links TRBV21-1 with TRBJ2-1. TRBV21-1 has pseudogene status. The CDR3 sequence is 13 residues long. The CDR3 region is CASNTPSERKQFF. CDR3 coding DNA: TGTGCCAGCAACACCCCGTCGGAGAGAAAGCAGTTCTTC.

The chain employs TRBV20-1 and TRBJ2-7; 7 bases agree with TRBD2. After removal of 3 bases from V and 1 base from J, the junction contained 6 bases not matched to a gene. The germline V gene encodes CDR1 DFQATT and CDR2 SNEGSKA (reference sequence). CDR3 size: 14 residues. CDR3 in amino acids: CSASSGGRSYEQYF. For the CDR3, the DNA is TGCAGTGCTAGTAGCGGCGGGAGATCCTACGAGCAGTACTTC.

This clonotype was seen ten or more times. The V and J genes are TRBV20-1 and TRBJ2-1; D may be TRBD1 or TRBD2 (6 bases each). The CDR3 consists of 15 residues. CDR1 is DFQATT, CDR2 SNEGSKA, per germline (reference sequence). Trimming shortened V by 0 bases and J by 3 bases, and 12 bases separated the two germline ends. CDR3: CSARETRGLYNEQFF. CDR3 nucleotide sequence: TGCAGTGCTAGAGAGACACGGGGGCTCTACAATGAGCAGTTCTTC.

J is TRBJ2-3 and V is TRBV2; D call uncertain. The CDR3 is 17 amino acids. Between the trimmed V and J ends, which lost 4 bases and 0 bases, there was a span of 17 bases. Germline CDR1 is SNHLY and CDR2 is FYNNEI. CDR3 nucleotide sequence: TGTGCCAGCAGTGGAAAGGGCAGGAGCAAAAGCACAGATACGCAGTATTTT. It codes for CASSGKGRSKSTDTQYF.

Ten or more counts support this clonotype. The genes are TRBV10-1 and TRBJ1-1; no reliable D call. The germline V gene has CDR1 WNHNN and CDR2 SYGVQD (reference sequence). Trimming left V 6 bases short and J 6 bases short, with 14 bases between. This CDR3 spans 13 amino acids. The DNA of the CDR3 is TGCGCCAGCAGCCCCGGCGGCCTTTCTGAAGCTTTCTTT. Encoded protein: CASSPGGLSEAFF.

V usage is TRBV15 and J usage is TRBJ2-7, with TRBD1 identical over 7 bases. CDR1 is LNHNV, CDR2 YYDKDF, per germline (reference sequence). Trimming took 4 bases from V and 3 from J; bases not matched to a gene: 9. The CDR3 totals 15 residues. For the CDR3, the DNA is TGTGCCACCAGCACCACCGGGACAGAAGTCTACGAGCAGTACTTC. Amino acid sequence: CATSTTGTEVYEQYF.

The V call is TRBV20-1, the J call TRBJ2-1, with 9 bases fitting TRBD1. The V gene's germline CDR1 is DFQATT and CDR2 SNEGSKA (reference sequence). This CDR3 has 15 residues. V shed 6 bases, J shed 3 bases, and the junction held 9 bases outside the gene matches. CDR3 loop: CSAPSGTGSYNEQFF. The CDR3 DNA reads as TGCAGTGCACCTTCCGGGACAGGGAGCTACAATGAGCAGTTCTTC.

The V and J genes are TRBV7-2 and TRBJ2-5, with a weak D call TRBD2 (6 bases). CDR1 and CDR2 from the germline V gene are SGHTA and FQGNSA. V lost 0 bases, J lost 5 bases, and 16 bases lay in between. There are 16 residues in the CDR3. CDR3 DNA: TGTGCCAGCAGCTTAGCGGCAGGCACCGGGGGTGAGACCCAGTACTTC. Its protein is CASSLAAGTGGETQYF.

This clonotype was detected many times. The V call is TRBV12-3 or TRBV12-4, the J call TRBJ2-2, with 8 bases lining up with TRBD1. V was pared by 5 bases and J by 1 base, with 3 bases of the junction left unmatched. The CDR3 covers 15 residues. DNA of the CDR3: TGTGCCAGCAGTCCTGACAGGGGGAACACCGGGGAGCTGTTTTTT. Encoded protein: CASSPDRGNTGELFF.

This clonotype was detected a few times. The genes are TRBV6-5 and TRBJ2-7; 9 positions agree with TRBD2. V shed 2 bases and J 2 bases; nucleotides not matched to a gene: 7. CDR3 length: 16 residues. The germline CDR1 and CDR2 sequences are MNHEY and SVGAGI. The CDR3 nucleotides read TGTGCCAGCAGTTACGGGGTGGCGGGAGGGCCCTACGAGCAGTACTTC. This encodes CASSYGVAGGPYEQYF.

This clonotype has ten or more counts. The chain employs TRBV28 and TRBJ2-2; unclear D gene. V gave up 7 bases and J gave up 6 bases, with 6 bases separating them. CDR1 MDHEN and CDR2 SYDVKM come from the germline V gene. The CDR3 runs 11 residues. The CDR3 is CASTLAGELFF. The CDR3, as DNA: TGTGCCAGCACCCTAGCCGGGGAGCTGTTTTTT.

The rearrangement links TRBV6-5 to TRBJ2-1, with D possibly matching TRBD1 (7 bases). V lost 0 bases and J lost 5, with 14 bases in between. Germline V gene sequence: CDR1 MNHEY, CDR2 SVGAGI. There are 16 residues in the CDR3. The CDR3 here is CASSYSGSRGDNEQFF. As DNA, the CDR3 is TGTGCCAGCAGTTACTCTGGCTCCAGGGGGGACAATGAGCAGTTCTTC.

This clonotype was seen many times. The DNA of the CDR3 is TGTGCCAGCAGCGCGACAGGGTCAAACGTGCCCCAGCATTTT. It specifies CASSATGSNVPQHF. The chain uses TRBV7-8 and TRBJ1-5; the match to TRBD1 covers 7 bases. Trimming at V came to 5 bases and at J to 9 bases, leaving 10 bases not matched to a gene. Germline V gives CDR1 SGHVS, CDR2 FQNEAQ. The CDR3 runs to 14 residues.

The table lists this clonotype with many counts. The rearrangement links TRBV6-2 or TRBV6-3 to TRBJ2-7, with a weak D call TRBD1 (6 bases). The V and J ends lost 8 bases and 7 bases respectively, with 18 bases between them. The length of the CDR3 is 13 residues. Germline V gene data show CDR1 as MNHEY and CDR2 as SVGEGT. The CDR3 sequence: CASAIFGGQEQYF. DNA of the CDR3: TGTGCCAGCGCCATATTCGGCGGACAGGAGCAGTACTTC.

The rearrangement joins TRBV12-3 or TRBV12-4 to TRBJ2-4, with D hard to call. The V end lost 3 bases, the J end lost 1 base, and 10 bases lay between the germline ends. This CDR3 is built from 15 residues. CDR3 in amino acids: CASSFSRPAKNIQYF. The CDR3 DNA reads TGTGCCAGCAGTTTTTCGCGGCCGGCCAAAAACATTCAGTACTTC.